These T cell receptor beta chains were read from a single sample in a study of cytomegalovirus exposure and HLA in healthy donors. Assay: immunoSEQ multiplex PCR; the TCRdb copy retains only in-frame clones and omits some. The sample consists of approximately 41,000 clones, 85% to 95% of them appearing once. The source material was PBMCs. These receptor sequences come from a young man in good health and CMV-seronegative. Both conserved end residues are part of each CDR3. The D gene is left open where the match is weak. Not all rows give a size; the values are once, few, many and, for expanded clones, a class.

D	V	size	J	DNA	CDR3
-	TRBV7-9	-	TRBJ1-1	TGTGCCAGCAGCTGGGGAGGAGCGGGCACTGAAGCTTTCTTT	CASSWGGAGTEAFF
-	TRBV4-1	-	TRBJ2-2	TGCGCCAGCAGCCAAGGGCCCTTGACAGGCACCGGGGAGCTGTTTTTT	CASSQGPLTGTGELFF
TRBD2	TRBV9	-	TRBJ2-5	TGTGCCAGCAGTGGGACTAGCGGGGGGTCACAAGAGACCCAGTACTTC	CASSGTSGGSQETQYF
-	TRBV28	-	TRBJ2-7	TGTGCCAGCAGTTTGAGTGTTAGCGGTTCCTACGAGCAGTACTTC	CASSLSVSGSYEQYF
-	TRBV2	-	TRBJ2-7	TGTGCCAGCCCCAAGCCAGGGTCAAACGAGCAGTACTTC	CASPKPGSNEQYF
-	TRBV27	-	TRBJ1-1	TGTGCCAGCAGTCCAACCGGACAGCTGAACACTGAAGCTTTCTTT	CASSPTGQLNTEAFF
TRBD2	TRBV6-5	-	TRBJ2-2	TGTGCCAGCAGTTCTACTAGCGGGAGGTTGGCCGGGGAGCTGTTTTTT	CASSSTSGRLAGELFF
TRBD2	TRBV7-3	once	TRBJ2-5	TGTGCCAGCAGCTTAGGGCAGGCGGGGGGGCAAGAGACCCAGTACTTC	CASSLGQAGGQETQYF
-	TRBV9	-	TRBJ2-3	TGTGCCAGCAGCGTAGATCAGACAGATACGCAGTATTTT	CASSVDQTDTQYF
-	TRBV6-4	-	TRBJ2-3	TGTGCCAGCATCCTACCAGAGGAAACAGATACGCAGTATTTT	CASILPEETDTQYF
TRBD2	TRBV11-3	-	TRBJ2-1	TGTGCCAGCAGCCCAGGGACTAGCCATGAGCAGTTCTTC	CASSPGTSHEQFF
-	TRBV2	-	TRBJ1-2	TGTGCCAGCAGTGATGTGGGGGCGCTGGGCTACACCTTC	CASSDVGALGYTF
-	TRBV19	-	TRBJ1-5	TGTGCCAGTAGGCAGGTCACGGATAGCAATCAGCCCCAGCATTTT	CASRQVTDSNQPQHF
-	TRBV5-1	-	TRBJ1-6	TGCGCCAGCAGCTTAGCAGAGGGCTATAATTCACCCCTCCACTTT	CASSLAEGYNSPLHF
-	TRBV5-5	-	TRBJ1-2	TGTGCCAGCAGTAATGCACAGGTTGACTATGGCTACACCTTC	CASSNAQVDYGYTF
TRBD1	TRBV4-1	-	TRBJ1-5	TGCGCCAGCAGGGGACAGGGTTACAATCAGCCCCAGCATTTT	CASRGQGYNQPQHF
-	TRBV19	-	TRBJ2-1	TGTGCCAGTAGTATGGGGCAGGTCAATGAGCAGTTCTTC	CASSMGQVNEQFF
TRBD1	TRBV19	-	TRBJ2-4	TGTGCCAGCCGGGACAGGGTGGAGCACATTCAGTACTTC	CASRDRVEHIQYF
-	TRBV5-4	-	TRBJ1-1	TGTGCCAGCAGCTTGGGTGGGGGACAGAACACTGAAGCTTTCTTT	CASSLGGGQNTEAFF
TRBD1	TRBV9	-	TRBJ1-2	TGTGCCAGCAGCGTGGCGGGTAGGGGACAGACCTATGGCTACACCTTC	CASSVAGRGQTYGYTF
-	TRBV6-6	once	TRBJ1-2	TGTGCCAGCAGTTACTCGATACGGGGAGGTGGCTACACCTTC	CASSYSIRGGGYTF
-	TRBV27	-	TRBJ2-1	TGTGCCAGCAGTTCCCCGACTAGACAGAATGAGCAGTTCTTC	CASSSPTRQNEQFF
TRBD1	TRBV13	-	TRBJ1-3	TGTGCCAGCAGCCGGGACAGATTCTCTGGAAACACCATATATTTT	CASSRDRFSGNTIYF
-	TRBV28	-	TRBJ1-1	TGTGCCAGCAGTTTAGGGGGGGCAATAAACACTGAAGCTTTCTTT	CASSLGGAINTEAFF
-	TRBV19	-	TRBJ2-3	TGTGCCAGTAGTATTCCCCCGGCAGATACGCAGTATTTT	CASSIPPADTQYF
TRBD1	TRBV11-2	-	TRBJ2-1	TGTGCCAGCAGCTTAGATCAGGGGACAGGGGCCTACAATGAGCAGTTCTTC	CASSLDQGTGAYNEQFF
-	TRBV7-2	-	TRBJ1-5	TGTGCCAGCAGCGTGAATGGAGATCAGCCCCAGCATTTT	CASSVNGDQPQHF
-	TRBV30	-	TRBJ2-6	TGTGCCTGGAGTCGGGGGAACGGGGCCAACGTCCTGACTTTC	CAWSRGNGANVLTF
-	TRBV5-1	-	TRBJ1-1	TGCGCCAGCAGCTTGCAAGAGGGTATGAACACTGAAGCTTTCTTT	CASSLQEGMNTEAFF
TRBD2	TRBV28	-	TRBJ2-7	TGTGCCAGCAGCAGCCCAGCGGGAGTGTACGAGCAGTACTTC	CASSSPAGVYEQYF